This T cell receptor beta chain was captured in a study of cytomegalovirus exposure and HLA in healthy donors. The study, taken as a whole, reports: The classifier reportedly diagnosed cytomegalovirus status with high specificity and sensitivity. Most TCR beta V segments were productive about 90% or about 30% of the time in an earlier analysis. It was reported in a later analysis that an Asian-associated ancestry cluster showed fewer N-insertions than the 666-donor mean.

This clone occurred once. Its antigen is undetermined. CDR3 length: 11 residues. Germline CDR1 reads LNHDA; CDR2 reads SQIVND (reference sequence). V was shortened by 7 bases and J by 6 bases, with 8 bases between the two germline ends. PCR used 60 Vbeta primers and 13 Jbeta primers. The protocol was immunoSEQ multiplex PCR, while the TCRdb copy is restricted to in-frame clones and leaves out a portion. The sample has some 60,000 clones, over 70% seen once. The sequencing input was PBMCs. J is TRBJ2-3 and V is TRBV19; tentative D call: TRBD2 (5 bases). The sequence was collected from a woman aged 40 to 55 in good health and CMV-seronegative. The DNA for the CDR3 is TGTGCCAGTAAATCGGGGGATACGCAGTATTTT. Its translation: CASKSGDTQYF.